The 5 T cell receptor beta chains in this list originate from one sample, sequenced in a study of blood T cell repertoires in COVID-19. This table comes from immunoSEQ multiplex PCR, and its TCRdb copy is limited to in-frame clones, with some not included. Among roughly 70,000 clones listed, 88% were seen once. The sample comprised peripheral blood. Receptor source: a man in his 70s with acute or convalescent COVID-19.

The sample holds a few counts of this clone. This chain links TRBV25-1 with TRBJ2-1; 11 nucleotides match TRBD1. The V gene end was trimmed by 6 bases and the J gene end by 5 bases; junction bases not matched to a gene: 9. The CDR3 has 16 amino acids. Germline CDR1 is MGHDK and CDR2 is SYGVNS. DNA for the CDR3: TGTGCCAGCAGACCCGCGGGGACAGGGGGTGACAATGAGCAGTTCTTC. Protein sequence: CASRPAGTGGDNEQFF.

V usage is TRBV2 and J usage is TRBJ2-7, with TRBD2 identical over 9 bases. The CDR3 runs 16 residues. J gave up 2 bases and V 5 bases, and 10 bases lay outside the gene matches. Germline assignment: CDR1 SNHLY and CDR2 FYNNEI. As DNA, the CDR3 is TGTGCCAGCAGTCCCATAAGACTAGCGGAGACCTACGAGCAGTACTTC. Translating gives CASSPIRLAETYEQYF.

The chain is built from TRBV7-2 and TRBJ2-7, with TRBD1 as a possible D gene (7 bases). Germline V lookup: CDR1 SGHTA, CDR2 FQGNSA. CDR3 length equals 16 residues. Trimming took 1 base from V and 3 from J, leaving 16 bases between them. The CDR3 reads CASSLGRGTAVYEQYF. Here the CDR3 DNA reads TGTGCCAGCAGCTTAGGGAGGGGGACAGCCGTCTACGAGCAGTACTTC.

The CDR3 sequence: CASSLGALGTGGEKLFF. The CDR3 DNA is TGCGCCAGCAGCTTGGGGGCCCTCGGGACAGGGGGTGAAAAACTGTTTTTT. The genes are TRBV5-1 and TRBJ1-4, with 11 positions matching TRBD1. Germline lookup yields CDR1 SGHRS and CDR2 YFSETQ. This CDR3 region has 17 residues. V lost 0 bases and J lost 7; bases outside the gene matches: 8.

This rearrangement joins TRBV6-5 to TRBJ1-1; a possible D gene is TRBD1 (5 bases). There are 15 residues in the CDR3. Germline CDR1 reads MNHEY; CDR2 reads SVGAGI. Deletions cut 0 bases from V and 0 bases from J, with 8 bases between. The CDR3 loop reads CASSYSNRMNTEAFF. DNA of the CDR3: TGTGCCAGCAGTTACTCGAACAGGATGAACACTGAAGCTTTCTTT.